Below are 18 T cell receptor beta chains sequenced from a single sample in a study of T cell responses to AZD1222 COVID-19 vaccine (dated by TCRdb to about 2021). Receptor amplification or capture employed the immunoSEQ multiplex PCR assay. TCRdb holds this immuneACCESS table with in-frame rearrangements only. Some clones are missing; in checked studies, unresolved V genes explain under half, and the rest has no known cause. The sample table shows 95,000 to 150,000 clones, and about nine tenths are seen once. The ten most abundant clones make up about 4.2% of the sample. The time point label on this specimen signifies: baseline before first vaccination. Sequences were derived from peripheral blood, sampled on day 0 of AZD1222 vaccination. Source of these receptors: an adult in good health.

The CDR3 region has the DNA TGTGCCAGCAGCGCCCAACCCACGGATACGCAGTATTTT. It yields the protein CASSAQPTDTQYF. The V gene is TRBV7-8, the J gene TRBJ2-3; D unresolved. The V gene's germline CDR1 is SGHVS and CDR2 FQNEAQ. V was pared by 5 bases and J by 6 bases, with 12 bases between. CDR3 size: 13 residues. Variable domain in full (rest from reference TRBV7-8 and TRBJ2-3): GAGVSQSPRYKVAKRGQDVALRCDPISGHVSLFWYQQALGQGPEFLTYFQNEAQLDKSGLPSDRFFAERPEGSVSTLKIQRTQQEDSAVYLCASSAQPTDTQYFGPGTRLTVL.

The gene calls are TRBV28 and TRBJ1-2, with no clear D. V was shortened by 2 bases and J by 8 bases, with 15 bases between the two germline ends. CDR3 size: 14 residues. Germline loops: CDR1 MDHEN, CDR2 SYDVKM. The CDR3 is CASSLDPAVRGYTF. Written as DNA, the CDR3 is TGTGCCAGCAGTTTAGATCCGGCGGTCCGGGGCTACACCTTC.

The rearrangement links TRBV7-2 to TRBJ1-5; perhaps TRBD1 as D (6 bases). Between the trimmed V and J ends, which lost 1 base and 4 bases, there was a span of 11 bases. This CDR3 region has 15 residues. Germline V lookup: CDR1 SGHTA, CDR2 FQGNSA. CDR3: CASSLEGGWNQPQHF. The CDR3 DNA reads as TGTGCCAGCAGCTTAGAAGGGGGTTGGAATCAGCCCCAGCATTTT.

This clone was seen ten or more times. V is TRBV6-5 and J is TRBJ1-2, with D possibly TRBD1 on 5 matching bases. The CDR3 length is 13 residues. The V and J ends lost 8 bases and 4 bases respectively, with 14 bases between them. Germline CDR1 is MNHEY and CDR2 is SVGAGI. CDR3 amino acids: CASRWTRAYGYTF. The CDR3 DNA reads TGTGCCAGCCGATGGACCAGGGCCTATGGCTACACCTTC.

The table lists this clone with a count of one. The chain employs TRBV5-5 and TRBJ1-1; D remains ambiguous. Germline assignment: CDR1 SGHKS and CDR2 YYEKEE (reference sequence). With 3 bases removed from V and 1 base from J, the gap between germline ends came to 10 bases. CDR3 length: 14 residues. The CDR3 region has the DNA TGTGCCAGCAGCTCCGCTCCGGAGAACACTGAAGCTTTCTTT. Translation: CASSSAPENTEAFF.

This clone came up once. The chain carries TRBV10-3 and TRBJ1-2; no firm D call. Germline CDR1 is ENHRY and CDR2 is SYGVKD. The CDR3 has 14 amino acids. V lost 6 bases, J lost 1 base, and 12 bases lay in between. The CDR3 nucleotides read TGTGCCATCAGAAACGGGTTAGATAACTATGGCTACACCTTC. Translation gives CAIRNGLDNYGYTF.

This chain links TRBV7-8 with TRBJ1-1, with D hard to call. Germline lookup yields CDR1 SGHVS and CDR2 FQNEAQ. V lost 5 bases, J lost 3 bases, and 13 bases lay in between. The CDR3 consists of 14 residues. In DNA form, the CDR3 reads TGTGCCAGCAGCATGGGTGTACTGGACACTGAAGCTTTCTTT. Its protein is CASSMGVLDTEAFF.

This clone was seen only a few times. The chain joins TRBV5-1 to TRBJ2-6, with D maybe TRBD2 (6 bases). Germline CDR1 and CDR2: SGHRS and YFSETQ. The length of the CDR3 is 16 residues. Trimming left V 0 bases short and J 0 bases short, with 7 bases between. In DNA, the CDR3 is TGCGCCAGCAGCTTGGACGGGGGCTCTGGGGCCAACGTCCTGACTTTC. This gives the protein CASSLDGGSGANVLTF.

This clone was found many times. This chain joins TRBV6-2 or TRBV6-3 and TRBJ1-2; unclear D gene. V was trimmed by 4 bases and J by 4 bases, leaving 16 bases between them. The V gene's germline CDR1 is MNHEY and CDR2 SVGEGT. This CDR3 comprises 15 residues. CDR3 residues: CASSSVLEVLYGYTF. In DNA form, the CDR3 reads TGTGCCAGCAGTTCCGTCCTCGAGGTCCTCTATGGCTACACCTTC.

The chain joins TRBV7-2 to TRBJ2-2; no definite D call. Germline V gene lookup returns CDR1 SGHTA and CDR2 FQGNSA. Trimming took off 0 bases at V and 6 bases at J, with 8 bases between the two ends. This CDR3 has 14 amino acids. As DNA, the CDR3 is TGTGCCAGCAGCTTAGCAGGCATGGCCGGGGAGCTGTTTTTT. Translating gives CASSLAGMAGELFF.

This clone showed up just once. The gene calls are TRBV27 and TRBJ1-1, with TRBD1 matching over 7 bases. The V segment lost 6 bases and the J segment 4 bases; nucleotides outside the gene matches: 17. Per the germline V gene, CDR1 is MNHEY and CDR2 is SMNVEV (reference sequence). CDR3 length: 17 residues. The DNA of the CDR3 is TGTGCCAGCAGCCCCACCTGGGCAGGGGGTCTCGGCACTGAAGCTTTCTTT. Its protein is CASSPTWAGGLGTEAFF.

The rearrangement joins TRBV27 to TRBJ2-7; TRBD1 agrees at 8 bases. Germline-derived CDR1 and CDR2 are MNHEY and SMNVEV (reference sequence). CDR3 length equals 15 residues. The junction had 5 bases not matched to a gene; V was cut back by 2 bases and J by 2 bases. CDR3 nucleotides: TGTGCCAGCAGTTTAGGACAGGGATTAACCTACGAGCAGTACTTC. Residues: CASSLGQGLTYEQYF.

The chain employs TRBV6-2 or TRBV6-3 and TRBJ1-2, with 7 bases that match TRBD1. This CDR3 has 13 residues. Germline-derived CDR1 and CDR2 are MNHEY and SVGEGT. Trimming at V came to 2 bases and at J to 5 bases, leaving 2 bases not matched to a gene. The CDR3 DNA is TGTGCCAGCAGTTACCGGACAGGTTATGGCTACACCTTC. Its translation: CASSYRTGYGYTF.

The chain combines TRBV24-1 with TRBJ2-4; D is undetermined. V was trimmed by 9 bases and J by 15 bases, leaving 17 bases between them. CDR1 and CDR2 (germline): KGHDR, SFDVKD. This CDR3 has 11 residues. The CDR3 is CATSSDGVVYF. CDR3 nucleotides: TGTGCCACCTCCTCCGATGGGGTTGTGTACTTC.

This rearrangement joins TRBV28 to TRBJ2-7, with a tentative D call TRBD1 (6 bases). The V gene lost 5 bases and the J gene lost 1 base, with 15 bases spanning the gap. CDR3 length: 15 amino acids. Germline loops: CDR1 MDHEN, CDR2 SYDVKM. The DNA for the CDR3 is TGTGCCAGCAGTGGAGAACAGGGTTTTTCCTACGAGCAGTACTTC. It translates to CASSGEQGFSYEQYF.

The chain links TRBV6-4 to TRBJ2-7; D gene uncertain. The germline V and J ends were trimmed by 6 bases and 1 base, with 13 bases remaining between them. This CDR3 comprises 14 residues. The germline V gene has CDR1 MRHNA and CDR2 SNTAGT. In DNA, the CDR3 is TGTGCCAGCAGCCCCCGACATGGGTCCTACGAGCAGTACTTC. Its translation is CASSPRHGSYEQYF.

This clone has more than one count but fewer than ten. CDR3 DNA: TGTGCCACCAAGGGAGGGTGGAATGAAAAACTGTTTTTT. Amino acid sequence: CATKGGWNEKLFF. The chain couples TRBV12-3 or TRBV12-4 to TRBJ1-4, with no clear D. The V end was cut by 10 bases, the J end by 5 bases, with 14 bases between. The CDR3 length is 13 residues.

This chain links TRBV6-1 with TRBJ1-6, with D uncertain. Trimming removed 4 bases from V and 14 bases from J, with 12 bases in between. CDR1 and CDR2 (germline): MNHNS, SASEGT. CDR3 size: 12 residues. Here the CDR3 DNA reads TGTGCCAGCAGTGGGACCGTCTATTCCCTCCACTTT. Its translation is CASSGTVYSLHF.